Listed below are T cell receptor beta chains from one sample, sequenced in a study of control samples from healthy donors and cancer patients. TCRdb keeps only in-frame clones here, not all; method: immunoSEQ multiplex PCR. Counted here are roughly 160,000 clones, approximately 86% occurring once; the ten biggest clones make up over 4%. Sequencing was performed on blood. Receptors originate from a young woman in good health. Each CDR3 is given with its conserved first and last residue. The D gene is left open where the match is weak. Clone size, where shown, is once, few, many, or a class for clones that have expanded.

TGCGCCAGCAGCGCGGGGACAGGGAATCAAGGAGAGCAGTTCTTC | CASSAGTGNQGEQFF | NA | TRBJ2-1 | TRBD1 | TRBV5-1
TGTGCCAGCAGTGACGAAGCGGGGAATTACAATGAGCAGTTCTTC | CASSDEAGNYNEQFF | many | TRBJ2-1 | TRBD2 | TRBV6-4
TGTGCCAGCAGCTTGGTGGCGGGCACAGATACGCAGTATTTT | CASSLVAGTDTQYF | once | TRBJ2-3 | NA | TRBV5-4
TGTGCCACCAGCGAGGGTACGGCGGAGTTCTTC | CATSEGTAEFF | NA | TRBJ2-1 | NA | TRBV15
TGTGCCAGCAGCCGCAGCGAGAAGGCGGTGCAAGAGACCCAGTACTTC | CASSRSEKAVQETQYF | NA | TRBJ2-5 | NA | TRBV7-6
TGCGCCAGCAGCCAAGATTCTCGTGCAGAGCAGTTCTTC | CASSQDSRAEQFF | NA | TRBJ2-1 | NA | TRBV4-1
TGTGCCAGTACCATGAGGGGGAATCAGCCCCAGCATTTT | CASTMRGNQPQHF | NA | TRBJ1-5 | NA | TRBV19
TGCAGCGCCCAAGACAGGGGATGGGGCTACACCTTC | CSAQDRGWGYTF | once | TRBJ1-2 | TRBD1 | TRBV29-1
TGCAGTGCTAACATCCAAGAGACCCAGTACTTC | CSANIQETQYF | NA | TRBJ2-5 | NA | TRBV20-1
TGCGCCAGCAGCTCTTGGGGTGGCCAAGAGACCCAGTACTTC | CASSSWGGQETQYF | NA | TRBJ2-5 | NA | TRBV5-1
TGTGCCAGCAGTCGACAGGATGGATTTGGAAACATTCAGTACTTC | CASSRQDGFGNIQYF | NA | TRBJ2-4 | NA | TRBV2
TGTGCCAGCAGTTTAGGTTCAGGGCTAACAGATACGCAGTATTTT | CASSLGSGLTDTQYF | NA | TRBJ2-3 | NA | TRBV28
TGTGCCAGCAGTTACGGGACTAGGGGGTCTGGTGAGCAGTTCTTC | CASSYGTRGSGEQFF | NA | TRBJ2-1 | TRBD2 | TRBV6-6
TGCAGTGCTAGTGCCTACCGACCATCCTACGAGCAGTACTTC | CSASAYRPSYEQYF | NA | TRBJ2-7 | NA | TRBV20-1
TGCAGCGTTGAAGTTGGTATAGTAAGCTCCTACGAGCAGTACTTC | CSVEVGIVSSYEQYF | NA | TRBJ2-7 | NA | TRBV29-1
TGCGCCAGCAGCTTTGACCGGGGCGAGTTATACGAGCAGTACTTC | CASSFDRGELYEQYF | NA | TRBJ2-7 | NA | TRBV5-1
TGTGCCAGCAGTTACCGGAGGAGCTCTGGAAACACCATATATTTT | CASSYRRSSGNTIYF | NA | TRBJ1-3 | NA | TRBV6-5
TGCGCCAGCAGCTTGGTGAGCGGCACCGGGGAGCTGTTTTTT | CASSLVSGTGELFF | NA | TRBJ2-2 | NA | TRBV5-1
TGTGCCAGCAGCTTACCGCGAGGGGGGGCAATCAATGAGCAGTTCTTC | CASSLPRGGAINEQFF | NA | TRBJ2-1 | NA | TRBV7-4
TGTGCCAGTAGTATCCCCGGGGGCTTTGGCTACACCTTC | CASSIPGGFGYTF | NA | TRBJ1-2 | NA | TRBV19
TGTGCCTGGGCGACAGGGGGTAATCAGCCCCAGCATTTT | CAWATGGNQPQHF | NA | TRBJ1-5 | TRBD1 | TRBV30
TGTGCCAGCATCGGTTATCGGAGCTATGGCTACACCTTC | CASIGYRSYGYTF | NA | TRBJ1-2 | NA | TRBV6-5
TGTGCCATCAGTGAGTCGTGGGGCGCCGGCACTGAAGCTTTCTTT | CAISESWGAGTEAFF | NA | TRBJ1-1 | NA | TRBV10-3
TGTGCCAGCAGCGTCGGACAGTTTAATGAAAAACTGTTTTTT | CASSVGQFNEKLFF | NA | TRBJ1-4 | NA | TRBV7-9
TGTGCCAGCAGCGTAGAGGGGACCCAGTCCTACGAGCAGTACTTC | CASSVEGTQSYEQYF | NA | TRBJ2-7 | NA | TRBV9
TGTGCCATCAGTGACCGGAGGCAGGGTCACTCTGGGGCCAACGTCCTGACTTTC | CAISDRRQGHSGANVLTF | NA | TRBJ2-6 | NA | TRBV10-3
TGCGCCAGCAGCCAAGATAGGGGGGTTAGCAATGAGCAGTTCTTC | CASSQDRGVSNEQFF | NA | TRBJ2-1 | NA | TRBV4-1
TGTGCCAGCAGCTTAGTGTCAGATACGCAGTATTTT | CASSLVSDTQYF | once | TRBJ2-3 | NA | TRBV11-2
TGTGCCAGCAGCTACTACGAGCAGTACTTC | CASSYYEQYF | NA | TRBJ2-7 | NA | TRBV11-2
TGCGCCAGCAGTCAAACCCGGGAAGAGACCCAGTACTTC | CASSQTREETQYF | NA | TRBJ2-5 | NA | TRBV23-1
TGTGCCAGCAGCTTAGTGCAGGGATCGGGGGAGCAGTACTTC | CASSLVQGSGEQYF | few | TRBJ2-7 | NA | TRBV7-9
TGTGCCAGCAGTTATCTTGCTAGCGGGGGCCTCAACAATGAGCAGTTCTTC | CASSYLASGGLNNEQFF | NA | TRBJ2-1 | TRBD2 | TRBV6-2/TRBV6-3
TGTGCCAGCAGCCAATCTTGGGCCAGGTCTACGTCAAGCTCTGGAAACACCATATATTTT | CASSQSWARSTSSSGNTIYF | NA | TRBJ1-3 | NA | TRBV11-3
TGTGCCAGCAGCTTAGACAGGGGGCCTGGAAACACCATATATTTT | CASSLDRGPGNTIYF | NA | TRBJ1-3 | TRBD1 | TRBV11-2
TGTGCCAGCAGATCGACAGGCAATCAGCCCCAGCATTTT | CASRSTGNQPQHF | NA | TRBJ1-5 | NA | TRBV12-3/TRBV12-4
TGTGCCAGCAGCCGACCCGGGACAGGGGCAGAGACCCAGTACTTC | CASSRPGTGAETQYF | NA | TRBJ2-5 | TRBD1 | TRBV7-9
TGTGCCAGTAGCAGGGGGACGGACTATGGCTACACCTTC | CASSRGTDYGYTF | NA | TRBJ1-2 | TRBD1 | TRBV19
TGTGCCAGCAGCAAGTTATCGGGAATCTCCTACAATGAGCAGTTCTTC | CASSKLSGISYNEQFF | NA | TRBJ2-1 | NA | TRBV21-1